Given below is one T cell receptor (beta chain) in context. This entry is derived from a study of shared clonotypes between healthy human individuals. Germline values: CDR1 SGDLS, CDR2 YYNGEE. The CDR3 sequence is 13 residues long. Trimming removed 3 bases at V and 10 bases at J, with 14 bases between. Using immunoSEQ multiplex PCR, the repertoire was profiled, and TCRdb retains in-frame clones only, with some absent. This sample has about 2.4 million clones; 93% occur once, and the top ten carry roughly 0.36%. The sample taken for sequencing was naive CD4+ T cells from PBMCs. Subset here: CD45RA+ positively selected. V is TRBV9 and J is TRBJ2-1; D is unresolved. This receptor was obtained from a man aged 18-30 years in good health. Some clones in this sample may be carry-over from other donors' samples. The CDR3 spells CASSANLLREQFF. In DNA, the CDR3 is TGTGCCAGCAGCGCGAACCTCCTGAGGGAGCAGTTCTTC.